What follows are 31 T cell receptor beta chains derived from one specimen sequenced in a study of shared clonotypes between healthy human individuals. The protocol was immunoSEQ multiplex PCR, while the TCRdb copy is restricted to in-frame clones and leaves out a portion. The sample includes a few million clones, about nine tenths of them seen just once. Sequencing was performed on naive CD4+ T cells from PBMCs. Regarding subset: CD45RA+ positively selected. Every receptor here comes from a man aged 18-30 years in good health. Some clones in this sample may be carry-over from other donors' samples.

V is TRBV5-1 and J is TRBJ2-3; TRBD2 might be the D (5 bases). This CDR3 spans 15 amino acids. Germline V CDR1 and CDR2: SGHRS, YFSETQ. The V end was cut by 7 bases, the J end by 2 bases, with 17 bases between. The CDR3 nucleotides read TGCGCCAGCCAACCTAACGGGGATCCCACAGATACGCAGTATTTT. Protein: CASQPNGDPTDTQYF.

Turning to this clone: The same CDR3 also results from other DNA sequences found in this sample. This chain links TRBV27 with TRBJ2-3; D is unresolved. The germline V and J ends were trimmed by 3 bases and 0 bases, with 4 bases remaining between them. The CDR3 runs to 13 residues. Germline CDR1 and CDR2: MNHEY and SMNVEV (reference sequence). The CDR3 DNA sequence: TGTGCCAGCAGTTTTCTGAGCACAGATACGCAGTATTTT. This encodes CASSFLSTDTQYF.

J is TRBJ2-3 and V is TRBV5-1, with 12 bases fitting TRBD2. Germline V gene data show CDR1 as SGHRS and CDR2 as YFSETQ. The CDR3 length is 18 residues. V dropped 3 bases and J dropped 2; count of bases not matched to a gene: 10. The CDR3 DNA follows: TGCGCCAGCAGCTACGGACTAGCGGGAAGACCAAACACAGATACGCAGTATTTT. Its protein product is CASSYGLAGRPNTDTQYF.

CDR3 in amino acids: CASSTRSGGPAGGTQYF. The CDR3 DNA reads as TGTGCCAGCAGTACCCGTTCTGGAGGACCGGCGGGGGGTACGCAGTATTTT. This chain connects TRBV27 to TRBJ2-3, with 8 bases lining up with TRBD2. Germline V CDR1 and CDR2: MNHEY, SMNVEV (reference sequence). The CDR3 runs to 17 residues. J lost 8 bases, V lost 5 bases, and 18 bases had no gene match.

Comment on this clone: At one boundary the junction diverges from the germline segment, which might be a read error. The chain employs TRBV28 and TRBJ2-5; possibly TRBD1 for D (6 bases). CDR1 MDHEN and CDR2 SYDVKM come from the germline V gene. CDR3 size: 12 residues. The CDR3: CASMIAGENQYF. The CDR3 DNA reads TGTGCCAGCATGATCGCAGGGGAGAACCAGTACTTC.

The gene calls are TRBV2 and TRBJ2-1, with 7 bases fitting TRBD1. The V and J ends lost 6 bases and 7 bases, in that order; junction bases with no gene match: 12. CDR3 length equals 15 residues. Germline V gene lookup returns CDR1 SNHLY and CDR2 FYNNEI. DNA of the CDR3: TGTGCCAGCAGGCGAGACAGGGCTATGGGGAATGAGCAGTTCTTC. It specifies CASRRDRAMGNEQFF.

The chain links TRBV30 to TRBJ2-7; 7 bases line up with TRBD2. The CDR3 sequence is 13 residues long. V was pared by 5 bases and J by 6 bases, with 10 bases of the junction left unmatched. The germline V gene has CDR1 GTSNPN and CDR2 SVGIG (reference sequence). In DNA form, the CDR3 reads TGTGCCTGGGAGGCGGGAGTTTTCTCCGAGCAGTACTTC. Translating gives CAWEAGVFSEQYF. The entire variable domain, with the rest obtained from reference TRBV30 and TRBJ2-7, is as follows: SQTIHQWPATLVQPVGSPLSLECTVEGTSNPNLYWYRQAAGRGLQLLFYSVGIGQISSEVPQNLSASRPQDRQFILSSKKLLLSDSGFYLCAWEAGVFSEQYFGPGTRLTVT.

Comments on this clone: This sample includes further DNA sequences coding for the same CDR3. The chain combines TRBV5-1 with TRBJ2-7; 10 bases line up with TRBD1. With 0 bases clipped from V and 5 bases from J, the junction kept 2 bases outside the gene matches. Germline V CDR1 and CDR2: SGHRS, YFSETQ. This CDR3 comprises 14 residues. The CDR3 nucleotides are TGCGCCAGCAGCTTGGGACAGGGGGCAGACGAGCAGTACTTC. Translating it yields CASSLGQGADEQYF.

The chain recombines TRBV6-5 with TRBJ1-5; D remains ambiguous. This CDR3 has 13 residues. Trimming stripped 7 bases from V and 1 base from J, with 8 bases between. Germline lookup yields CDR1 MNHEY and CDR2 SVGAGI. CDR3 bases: TGTGCCAGCATAGTGATGAGCAATCAGCCCCAGCATTTT. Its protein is CASIVMSNQPQHF.

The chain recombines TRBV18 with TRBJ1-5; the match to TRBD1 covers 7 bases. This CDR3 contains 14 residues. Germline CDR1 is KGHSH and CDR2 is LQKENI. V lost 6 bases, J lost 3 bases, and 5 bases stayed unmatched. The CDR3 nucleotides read TGTGCCAGCTCGTTAACAGGGGACAATCAGCCCCAGCATTTT. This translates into CASSLTGDNQPQHF.

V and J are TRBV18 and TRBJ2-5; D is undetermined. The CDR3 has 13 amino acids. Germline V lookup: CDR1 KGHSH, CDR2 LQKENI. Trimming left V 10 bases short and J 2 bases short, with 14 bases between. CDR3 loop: CATSIGLQETQYF. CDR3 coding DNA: TGTGCCACTTCTATCGGCTTGCAAGAGACCCAGTACTTC.

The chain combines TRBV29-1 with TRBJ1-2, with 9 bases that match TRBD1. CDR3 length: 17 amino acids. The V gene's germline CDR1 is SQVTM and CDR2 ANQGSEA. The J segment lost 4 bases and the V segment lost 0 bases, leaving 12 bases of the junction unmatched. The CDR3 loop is CSVEDQRSGQGPYGYTF. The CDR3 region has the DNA TGCAGCGTTGAAGACCAACGATCGGGACAGGGTCCCTATGGCTACACCTTC. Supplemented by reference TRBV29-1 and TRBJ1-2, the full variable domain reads SAVISQKPSRDICQRGTSLTIQCQVDSQVTMMFWYRQQPGQSLTLIATANQGSEATYESGFVIDKFPISRPNLTFSTLTVSNMSPEDSSIYLCSVEDQRSGQGPYGYTFGSGTRLTVV.

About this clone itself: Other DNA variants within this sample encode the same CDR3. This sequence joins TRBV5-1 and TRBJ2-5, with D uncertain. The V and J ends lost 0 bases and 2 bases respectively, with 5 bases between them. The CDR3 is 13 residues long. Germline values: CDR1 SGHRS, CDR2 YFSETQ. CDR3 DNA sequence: TGCGCCAGCAGCTTGGGTTCACAAGAGACCCAGTACTTC. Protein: CASSLGSQETQYF.

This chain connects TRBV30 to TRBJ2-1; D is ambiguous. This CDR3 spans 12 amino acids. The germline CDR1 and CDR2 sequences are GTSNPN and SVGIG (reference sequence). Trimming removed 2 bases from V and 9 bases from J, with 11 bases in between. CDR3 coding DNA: TGTGCCTGGAGTCCCTCCTCGGGTGAGCAGTTCTTC. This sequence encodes CAWSPSSGEQFF.

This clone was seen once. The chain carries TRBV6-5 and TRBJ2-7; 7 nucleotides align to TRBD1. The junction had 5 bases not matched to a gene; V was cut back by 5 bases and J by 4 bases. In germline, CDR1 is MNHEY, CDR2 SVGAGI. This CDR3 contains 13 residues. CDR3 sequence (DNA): TGTGCCAGCAGTAACAACAGGGGTTACGAGCAGTACTTC. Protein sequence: CASSNNRGYEQYF.

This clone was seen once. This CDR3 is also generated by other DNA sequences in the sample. CDR3 residues: CASSLVLTGELFF. CDR3 sequence (DNA): TGTGCCAGCAGCTTGGTTTTAACCGGGGAGCTGTTTTTT. V usage is TRBV5-6 and J usage is TRBJ2-2, with no clear D. In germline, CDR1 is SGHDT, CDR2 YYEEEE. The CDR3 is 13 residues long. Trimming removed 0 bases at V and 5 bases at J, with 5 bases between.

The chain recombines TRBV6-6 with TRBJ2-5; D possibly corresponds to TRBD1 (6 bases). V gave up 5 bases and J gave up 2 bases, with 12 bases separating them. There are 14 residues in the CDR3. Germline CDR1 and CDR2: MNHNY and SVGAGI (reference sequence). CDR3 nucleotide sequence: TGTGCCAGCAGTAAGCAGGGGTTACAAGAGACCCAGTACTTC. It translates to CASSKQGLQETQYF.

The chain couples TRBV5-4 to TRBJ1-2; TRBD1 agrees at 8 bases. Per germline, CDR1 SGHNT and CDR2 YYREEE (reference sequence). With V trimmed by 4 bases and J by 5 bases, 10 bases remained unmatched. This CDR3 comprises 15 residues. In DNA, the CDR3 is TGTGCCAGCAGCCCGTCTGGGGGACAGGATTATGGCTACACCTTC. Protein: CASSPSGGQDYGYTF.

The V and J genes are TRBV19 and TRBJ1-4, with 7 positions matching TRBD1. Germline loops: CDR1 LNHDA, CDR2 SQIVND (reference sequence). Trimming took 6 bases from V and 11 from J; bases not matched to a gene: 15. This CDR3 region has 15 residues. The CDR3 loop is CASSLKPGTAIKLFF. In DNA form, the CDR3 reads TGTGCCAGTAGCCTAAAACCCGGGACAGCTATCAAACTGTTTTTT. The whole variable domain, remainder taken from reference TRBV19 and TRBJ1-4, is DGGITQSPKYLFRKEGQNVTLSCEQNLNHDAMYWYRQDPGQGLRLIYYSQIVNDFQKGDIAEGYSVSREKKESFPLTVTSAQKNPTAFYLCASSLKPGTAIKLFFGSGTQLSVL.

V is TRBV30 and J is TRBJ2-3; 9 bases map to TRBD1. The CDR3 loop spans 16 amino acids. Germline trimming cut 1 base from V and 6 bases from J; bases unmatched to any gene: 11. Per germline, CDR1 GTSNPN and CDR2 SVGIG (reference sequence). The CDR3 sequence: CAWSAGQGGLKDTQYF. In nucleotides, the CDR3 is TGTGCCTGGAGTGCGGGACAGGGTGGGCTCAAGGATACGCAGTATTTT. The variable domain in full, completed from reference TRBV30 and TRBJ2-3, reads SQTIHQWPATLVQPVGSPLSLECTVEGTSNPNLYWYRQAAGRGLQLLFYSVGIGQISSEVPQNLSASRPQDRQFILSSKKLLLSDSGFYLCAWSAGQGGLKDTQYFGPGTRLTVL.

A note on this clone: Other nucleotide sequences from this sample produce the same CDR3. The CDR3 nucleotides are TGTGCCAGCAGCGTCGGGACCGAAGAGACCCAGTACTTC. Residues: CASSVGTEETQYF. The rearrangement joins TRBV9 to TRBJ2-5; tentatively, D is TRBD1 or TRBD2 (5 bases each). The CDR3 is 13 amino acids. Trimming stripped 2 bases from V and 3 bases from J, with 8 bases between. The germline V gene has CDR1 SGDLS and CDR2 YYNGEE. The full variable domain, with the rest looked up from reference TRBV9 and TRBJ2-5, is DSGVTQTPKHLITATGQRVTLRCSPRSGDLSVYWYQQSLDQGLQFLIQYYNGEERAKGNILERFSAQQFPDLHSELNLSSLELGDSALYFCASSVGTEETQYFGPGTRLLVL.

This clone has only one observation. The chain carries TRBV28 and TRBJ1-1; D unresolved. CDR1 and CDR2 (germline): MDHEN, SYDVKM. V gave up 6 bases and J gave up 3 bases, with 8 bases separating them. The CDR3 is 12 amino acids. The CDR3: CASSMIDTEAFF. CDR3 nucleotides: TGTGCCAGCAGCATGATAGACACTGAAGCTTTCTTT.

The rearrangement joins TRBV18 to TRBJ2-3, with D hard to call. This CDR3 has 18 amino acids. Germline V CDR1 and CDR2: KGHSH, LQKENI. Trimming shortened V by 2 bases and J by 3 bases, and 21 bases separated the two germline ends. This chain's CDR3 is CASSPIWTETGRTDTQYF. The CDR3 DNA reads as TGTGCCAGCTCACCAATTTGGACGGAAACGGGTAGGACAGATACGCAGTATTTT.

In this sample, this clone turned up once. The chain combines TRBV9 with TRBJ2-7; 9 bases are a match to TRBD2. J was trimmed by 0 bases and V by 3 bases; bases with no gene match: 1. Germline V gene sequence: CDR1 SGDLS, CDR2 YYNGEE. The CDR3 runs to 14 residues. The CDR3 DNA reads TGTGCCAGCAGCGAACTAGCGGGCTCCTACGAGCAGTACTTC. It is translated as CASSELAGSYEQYF.

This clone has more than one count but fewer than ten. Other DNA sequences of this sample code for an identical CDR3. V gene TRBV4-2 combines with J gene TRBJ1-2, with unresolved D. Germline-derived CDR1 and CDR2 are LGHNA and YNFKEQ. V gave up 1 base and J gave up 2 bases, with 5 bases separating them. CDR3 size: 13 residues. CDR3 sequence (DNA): TGTGCCAGCAGCCAAGGGCTGAACTATGGCTACACCTTC. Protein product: CASSQGLNYGYTF.

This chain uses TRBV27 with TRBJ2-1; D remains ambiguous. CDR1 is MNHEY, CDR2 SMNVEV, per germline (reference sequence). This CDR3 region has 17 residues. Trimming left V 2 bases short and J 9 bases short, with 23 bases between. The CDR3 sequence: CASSLGRAVLSIREQFF. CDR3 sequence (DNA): TGTGCCAGCAGTTTAGGACGGGCTGTACTAAGCATCCGTGAGCAGTTCTTC.

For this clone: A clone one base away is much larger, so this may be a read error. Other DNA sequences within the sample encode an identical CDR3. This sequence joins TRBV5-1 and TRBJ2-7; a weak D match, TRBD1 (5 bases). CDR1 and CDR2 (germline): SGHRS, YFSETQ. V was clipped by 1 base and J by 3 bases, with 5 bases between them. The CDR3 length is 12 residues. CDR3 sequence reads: CASSLQGYEQYF. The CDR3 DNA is TGCGCCAGCAGCTTGCAGGGCTACGAGCAGTACTTC.

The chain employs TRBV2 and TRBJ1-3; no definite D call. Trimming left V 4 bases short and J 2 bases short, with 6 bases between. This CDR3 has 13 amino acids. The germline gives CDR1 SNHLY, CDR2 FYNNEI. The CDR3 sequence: CASSGTTGNTIYF. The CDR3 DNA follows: TGTGCCAGCAGTGGGACCACTGGAAACACCATATATTTT.

CDR3 nucleotides: TGTGCCAGCAGTTCCCACCCGGGTGCGAGCGGGAGTTTAGGAGGGCTGTTTTTT. This translates into CASSSHPGASGSLGGLFF. This chain connects TRBV28 to TRBJ2-2; 8 nucleotides align to TRBD2. The V segment lost 4 bases and the J segment 13 bases; nucleotides outside the gene matches: 23. In germline, CDR1 is MDHEN, CDR2 SYDVKM. The CDR3 has 18 amino acids.

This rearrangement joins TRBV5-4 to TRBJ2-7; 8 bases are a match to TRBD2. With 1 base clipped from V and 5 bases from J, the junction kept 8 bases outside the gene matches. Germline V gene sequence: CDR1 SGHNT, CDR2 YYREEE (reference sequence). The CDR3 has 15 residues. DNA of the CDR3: TGTGCCAGCAGCTTGTTGGGAGCGGGAGTCAACGAGCAGTACTTC. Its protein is CASSLLGAGVNEQYF.

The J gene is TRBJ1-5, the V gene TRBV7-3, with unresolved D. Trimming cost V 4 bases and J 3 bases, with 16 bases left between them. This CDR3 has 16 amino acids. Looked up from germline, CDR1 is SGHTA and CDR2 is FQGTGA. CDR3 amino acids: CASSYPPRRINQPQHF. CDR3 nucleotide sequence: TGTGCCAGCAGCTACCCCCCCAGGAGAATCAATCAGCCCCAGCATTTT.